A single T cell receptor (beta chain) is shown here with its context. Profiled with immunoSEQ multiplex PCR; TCRdb holds only in-frame clones, not every one. The data contain under 300,000 clones, around 90% of them singletons. This sample was taken from a study of cytomegalovirus exposure and HLA in healthy donors. CDR3 length: 18 residues. Per the germline V gene, CDR1 is LGHNA and CDR2 is YNFKEQ. The junction had 8 bases not matched to a gene; V was cut back by 1 base and J by 1 base. The clonotype comes from a woman aged 18-29 years in good health and CMV-seronegative. This rearrangement joins TRBV4-2 to TRBJ2-3; 10 bases align to TRBD1. Sequencing was performed on PBMCs. The CDR3 loop reads CASSQVSGTGAGTDTQYF. The CDR3 DNA reads TGTGCCAGCAGCCAAGTTTCCGGGACAGGGGCTGGCACAGATACGCAGTATTTT.